One sample yielded the 27 T cell receptor beta chains listed below, sequenced in a study of blood T cell repertoires in COVID-19. Produced via immunoSEQ multiplex PCR; TCRdb's table is partial and in-frame only. The sample has 100,000 to 150,000 clones; almost 85% are singletons. Source material: peripheral blood. Source of these receptors: a woman aged 25 to 39 who had recovered from COVID-19.

J is TRBJ1-3 and V is TRBV7-9; D uncertain. The CDR3 length is 12 residues. Germline V lookup: CDR1 SEHNR, CDR2 FQNEAQ (reference sequence). V lost 6 bases and J lost 0, with 3 bases in between. CDR3 amino acids: CASRSSGNTIYF. In DNA form, the CDR3 reads TGTGCCAGCAGGAGCTCTGGAAACACCATATATTTT.

V and J are TRBV3-1 (or the pseudogene TRBV3-2) and TRBJ1-5; D not resolved. This CDR3 comprises 15 residues. Germline V gene data show CDR1 as LGHDT and CDR2 as YNNKEL (reference sequence). Between the trimmed V and J ends, which lost 0 bases and 3 bases, there was a span of 9 bases. The CDR3 DNA is TGTGCCAGCAGCCAAGATCTCAGGTACAATCAGCCCCAGCATTTT. It encodes CASSQDLRYNQPQHF.

This chain links TRBV6-5 with TRBJ1-6; the D gene is possibly TRBD1 (6 bases). V lost 2 bases, J lost 8 bases, and 16 bases lay in between. The CDR3 totals 16 residues. Looked up from germline, CDR1 is MNHEY and CDR2 is SVGAGI. The CDR3 bases are TGTGCCAGCAGTTACATGGGGGGGCTCGGGGATTCACCCCTCCACTTT. As protein: CASSYMGGLGDSPLHF.

DNA of the CDR3: TGTGCCAGCTCACAAGAGGGCGGCCTAAAGGAAAATTCACCCCTCCACTTT. This gives the protein CASSQEGGLKENSPLHF. This chain uses TRBV18 with TRBJ1-6; no clear D gene. V shed 4 bases and J shed 7 bases, with 20 bases lying between them. The CDR3 contains 17 residues. The V gene's germline CDR1 is KGHSH and CDR2 LQKENI.

The chain is built from TRBV9 and TRBJ2-7; 14 bases map to TRBD2. Per the germline V gene, CDR1 is SGDLS and CDR2 is YYNGEE. With 4 bases clipped from V and 9 bases from J, the junction kept 6 bases outside the gene matches. CDR3 length equals 14 residues. CDR3 loop: CASSPGLAGAGQYF. In DNA, the CDR3 is TGTGCCAGCAGCCCGGGACTAGCGGGAGCGGGGCAGTACTTC. Drawing the rest from reference TRBV9 and TRBJ2-7, the complete variable domain is DSGVTQTPKHLITATGQRVTLRCSPRSGDLSVYWYQQSLDQGLQFLIQYYNGEERAKGNILERFSAQQFPDLHSELNLSSLELGDSALYFCASSPGLAGAGQYFGPGTRLTVT.

This chain joins TRBV7-2 and TRBJ2-5; 11 bases are shared with TRBD2. This CDR3 has 15 residues. Germline CDR1 is SGHTA and CDR2 is FQGNSA. After removal of 6 bases from V and 5 bases from J, the junction contained 8 bases not matched to a gene. The CDR3 reads CASSYIAGGRETQYF. CDR3 DNA sequence: TGTGCCAGCAGTTATATAGCGGGGGGGCGGGAGACCCAGTACTTC.

This clone was detected only a few times. V and J are TRBV5-4 and TRBJ1-2; perhaps TRBD1 as D (6 bases). Germline CDR1 reads SGHNT; CDR2 reads YYREEE (reference sequence). V was cut by 4 bases and J by 7 bases, with 23 bases left in between. The CDR3 is 16 amino acids. CDR3 region: CASSPPGQGKNGGYTF. CDR3 bases: TGTGCCAGCAGCCCGCCGGGGCAGGGGAAAAACGGTGGCTACACCTTC.

This CDR3 reads CAISEFQGTSTDTQYF. CDR3 coding DNA: TGTGCCATCAGTGAGTTTCAGGGGACAAGCACAGATACGCAGTATTTT. The V and J genes are TRBV10-3 and TRBJ2-3, with D tentatively TRBD1 (6 bases). The germline V and J ends were trimmed by 1 base and 0 bases, with 11 bases remaining between them. The CDR3 sequence is 16 residues long. CDR1 is ENHRY, CDR2 SYGVKD, per germline.

The chain joins TRBV7-9 to TRBJ2-6, with a weak D call TRBD1 (6 bases). The V and J ends lost 11 bases and 0 bases respectively, with 23 bases between them. The germline V gene has CDR1 SEHNR and CDR2 FQNEAQ (reference sequence). The CDR3 loop spans 18 amino acids. As DNA, the CDR3 is TGTGCCTGCCAGTTTCACAGGGAGCACTACTCTGGGGCCAACGTCCTGACTTTC. Translating gives CACQFHREHYSGANVLTF.

The chain combines TRBV27 with TRBJ1-2, with TRBD1 matching over 11 bases. The CDR3 runs to 16 residues. After removal of 4 bases from V and 7 bases from J, the junction contained 11 bases not matched to a gene. Germline values: CDR1 MNHEY, CDR2 SMNVEV (reference sequence). The CDR3 region is CASSWLGQGEKGGYTF. As DNA, the CDR3 is TGTGCCAGCAGTTGGCTGGGACAGGGGGAAAAGGGTGGCTACACCTTC.

The chain joins TRBV20-1 to TRBJ2-4; 9 bases map to TRBD2. CDR1 is DFQATT, CDR2 SNEGSKA, per germline (reference sequence). The CDR3 extends over 16 amino acids. The J segment lost 0 bases and the V segment lost 3 bases, leaving 6 bases of the junction unmatched. The CDR3 loop is CSASVLAGLAKNIQYF. CDR3 nucleotide sequence: TGCAGTGCTAGTGTCCTAGCGGGGTTAGCCAAAAACATTCAGTACTTC.

V usage is TRBV5-1 and J usage is TRBJ2-7; no firm D call. Per germline, CDR1 SGHRS and CDR2 YFSETQ. The CDR3 runs 16 residues. The V end was cut by 4 bases, the J end by 1 base, with 18 bases between. The CDR3 is CASSQAERIGSYEQYF. DNA for the CDR3: TGCGCCAGCAGCCAAGCAGAGCGAATTGGGTCCTACGAGCAGTACTTC. Full variable domain (outside the CDR3, taken from reference TRBV5-1 and TRBJ2-7): KAGVTQTPRYLIKTRGQQVTLSCSPISGHRSVSWYQQTPGQGLQFLFEYFSETQRNKGNFPGRFSGRQFSNSRSEMNVSTLELGDSALYLCASSQAERIGSYEQYFGPGTRLTVT.

V and J are TRBV7-9 and TRBJ2-7; TRBD2 agrees at 14 bases. There are 16 residues in the CDR3. The V and J ends lost 5 bases and 4 bases, in that order; junction bases with no gene match: 7. Germline V gene lookup returns CDR1 SEHNR and CDR2 FQNEAQ (reference sequence). Written as DNA, the CDR3 is TGTGCCAGCAGCGTGACTAGCGGGAGGGCCGTTTACGAGCAGTACTTC. Its protein product is CASSVTSGRAVYEQYF. The whole variable domain, filled in from reference TRBV7-9 and TRBJ2-7, reads DTGVSQNPRHKITKRGQNVTFRCDPISEHNRLYWYRQTLGQGPEFLTYFQNEAQLEKSRLLSDRFSAERPKGSFSTLEIQRTEQGDSAMYLCASSVTSGRAVYEQYFGPGTRLTVT.

The chain has TRBV5-6 and TRBJ2-5; 13 bases are shared with TRBD2. The V gene end was trimmed by 4 bases and the J gene end by 3 bases; junction bases not matched to a gene: 9. Germline V gene sequence: CDR1 SGHDT, CDR2 YYEEEE. The CDR3 totals 17 residues. The CDR3 here is CASSEPGTSGVKETQYF. CDR3 sequence (DNA): TGTGCCAGCAGCGAGCCCGGGACTAGCGGGGTGAAAGAGACCCAGTACTTC.

V usage is TRBV15 and J usage is TRBJ2-2; 9 bases line up with TRBD1. This CDR3 contains 14 residues. Germline assignment: CDR1 LNHNV and CDR2 YYDKDF (reference sequence). The V segment lost 4 bases and the J segment 5 bases; nucleotides outside the gene matches: 2. The CDR3 coding sequence is TGTGCCACCAGCATTGACAGGGGGACCGGGGAGCTGTTTTTT. This gives the protein CATSIDRGTGELFF.

V usage is TRBV18 and J usage is TRBJ2-7, with a weak D call TRBD1 (6 bases). This CDR3 region has 15 residues. The germline V and J ends were trimmed by 6 bases and 7 bases, with 22 bases remaining between them. The germline gives CDR1 KGHSH, CDR2 LQKENI. The CDR3 region is CASSAAGARGDEQYF. CDR3 DNA sequence: TGTGCCAGCTCCGCCGCAGGGGCTAGAGGGGATGAGCAGTACTTC.

The genes are TRBV3-1 (or the pseudogene TRBV3-2) and TRBJ1-2; 9 nucleotides align to TRBD1. V dropped 10 bases and J dropped 4; count of bases not matched to a gene: 4. CDR3 size: 12 residues. The germline gives CDR1 LGHDT, CDR2 YNNKEL (reference sequence). This chain's CDR3 is CATWDRVYGYTF. CDR3 bases: TGTGCCACCTGGGACAGGGTCTATGGCTACACCTTC.

The chain uses TRBV19 and TRBJ1-5; D might be TRBD1 (6 bases). The germline V gene encodes CDR1 LNHDA and CDR2 SQIVND (reference sequence). V shed 5 bases and J shed 4 bases, with 12 bases lying between them. The CDR3 loop spans 14 amino acids. The CDR3 spells CASSPGQKNQPQHF. In DNA, the CDR3 is TGTGCCAGTAGTCCCGGACAGAAAAATCAGCCCCAGCATTTT.

In this sample, this clone turned up once. The V and J genes are TRBV13 and TRBJ2-7; 9 bases line up with TRBD1. V trimming: 1 base; J trimming: 5 bases; junction bases outside the gene matches: 6. The CDR3 has 15 amino acids. Germline assignment: CDR1 PRHDT and CDR2 FYEKMQ (reference sequence). The DNA of the CDR3 is TGTGCCAGCAGCTTAGAGGGACAGGGAAGGAACGAGCAGTACTTC. Protein sequence: CASSLEGQGRNEQYF.

CDR3 bases: TGCAGCGTTGAAAACAGGGTTGATGAAGCTTTCTTT. This encodes CSVENRVDEAFF. The J gene is TRBJ1-1, the V gene TRBV29-1; perhaps TRBD1 as D (6 bases). V was pared by 2 bases and J by 7 bases, with 11 bases between. The CDR3 has 12 amino acids. Germline CDR1 is SQVTM and CDR2 is ANQGSEA.

This clone has just one count. CDR3 sequence (DNA): TGCGCCAGCAGCTTTAGACTAGCGGGGGGACCAGATACGCAGTATTTT. Translation gives CASSFRLAGGPDTQYF. This sequence joins TRBV5-1 and TRBJ2-3, with 13 bases matching TRBD2. The CDR3 sequence is 16 residues long. Germline CDR1 and CDR2: SGHRS and YFSETQ. V lost 2 bases to trimming and J lost 4 bases; unmatched junction nucleotides: 4.

V and J are TRBV4-2 and TRBJ2-5; perhaps TRBD1 as D (7 bases). The CDR3 contains 14 residues. Trimming shortened V by 4 bases and J by 1 base, and 10 bases separated the two germline ends. The V gene's germline CDR1 is LGHNA and CDR2 YNFKEQ. The CDR3, as DNA: TGTGCCAGCAGCCGCGGGACAGTCCAAGAGACCCAGTACTTC. It codes for CASSRGTVQETQYF.

The V and J genes are TRBV19 and TRBJ2-7; 9 bases agree with TRBD1. From germline, CDR1 is LNHDA and CDR2 SQIVND (reference sequence). With 5 bases clipped from V and 5 bases from J, the junction kept 13 bases outside the gene matches. The CDR3 is 16 amino acids. The CDR3: CASSLTPGTGINEQYF. The CDR3 nucleotides are TGTGCCAGTAGTCTAACACCCGGGACAGGGATCAACGAGCAGTACTTC. The entire variable domain, with the rest obtained from reference TRBV19 and TRBJ2-7, is as follows: DGGITQSPKYLFRKEGQNVTLSCEQNLNHDAMYWYRQDPGQGLRLIYYSQIVNDFQKGDIAEGYSVSREKKESFPLTVTSAQKNPTAFYLCASSLTPGTGINEQYFGPGTRLTVT.

The rearrangement links TRBV27 to TRBJ2-7; 7 bases are shared with TRBD1. Losses at the gene ends were 5 bases for V and 2 bases for J; bases not matched to a gene: 9. The CDR3 is 15 amino acids. CDR1 and CDR2 (germline): MNHEY, SMNVEV (reference sequence). The CDR3 bases are TGTGCCAGCAGTACCAACGGACAGGACACCTACGAGCAGTACTTC. Its translation: CASSTNGQDTYEQYF.

DNA for the CDR3: TGTGCCAGCGGCGGGACAGGGGGTTTTAGGGATTCACCCCTCCACTTT. Its translation is CASGGTGGFRDSPLHF. J is TRBJ1-6 and V is TRBV6-6; 11 bases match TRBD1. Germline V gene lookup returns CDR1 MNHNY and CDR2 SVGAGI (reference sequence). V was pared by 8 bases and J by 8 bases, with 11 bases of the junction left unmatched. The CDR3 covers 16 residues.

The chain is built from TRBV6-1 and TRBJ1-3; no clear D. Germline-derived CDR1 and CDR2 are MNHNS and SASEGT. The CDR3 is 14 residues long. With 3 bases removed from V and 0 bases from J, the gap between germline ends came to 6 bases. CDR3 protein: CASSESHSGNTIYF. In DNA, the CDR3 is TGTGCCAGCAGTGAGAGCCACTCTGGAAACACCATATATTTT.

The chain has TRBV4-1 and TRBJ2-5, with 12 bases identical to TRBD2. The junction had 5 bases not matched to a gene; V was cut back by 1 base and J by 5 bases. The CDR3 runs to 16 residues. The germline CDR1 and CDR2 sequences are MGHRA and YSYEKL. The CDR3 loop is CASSQVRLAGEETQYF. The CDR3 nucleotides are TGCGCCAGCAGCCAAGTTCGACTAGCGGGAGAGGAGACCCAGTACTTC.